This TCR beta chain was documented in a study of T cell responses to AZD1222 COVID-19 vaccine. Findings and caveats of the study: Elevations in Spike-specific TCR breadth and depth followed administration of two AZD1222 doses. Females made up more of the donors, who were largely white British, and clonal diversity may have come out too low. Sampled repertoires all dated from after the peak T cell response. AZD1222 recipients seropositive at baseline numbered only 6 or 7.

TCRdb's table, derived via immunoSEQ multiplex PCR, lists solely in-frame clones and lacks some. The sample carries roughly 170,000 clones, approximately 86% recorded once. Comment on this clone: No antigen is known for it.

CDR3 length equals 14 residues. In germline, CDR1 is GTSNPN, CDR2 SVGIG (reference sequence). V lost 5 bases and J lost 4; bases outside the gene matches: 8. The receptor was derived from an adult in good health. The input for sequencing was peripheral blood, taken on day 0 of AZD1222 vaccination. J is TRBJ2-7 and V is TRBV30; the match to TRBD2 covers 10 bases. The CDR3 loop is CAWGSSGRLYEQYF. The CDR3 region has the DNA TGTGCCTGGGGGTCTAGCGGGAGACTGTACGAGCAGTACTTC.